These 11 T cell receptor beta chains came from one sample sequenced in a study of shared clonotypes between healthy human individuals (dated by TCRdb to 2018 to 2021). Libraries were built with the immunoSEQ multiplex PCR assay. As stored in TCRdb, this immuneACCESS dataset retains in-frame rearrangements with V and J assigned. A fraction of the clones does not appear; measured against another copy, unresolved V genes explain less than half of the discrepancy, and the remainder lacks a known reason. The sample table records some 450,000 clones; over 60% of these occur just once. 12% of the sample is taken by the ten largest. The sequencing sample was made of PBMCs. The source is a woman aged 40 to 49 in good health. Some clones in this sample may be carry-over from other donors' samples.

The chain couples TRBV10-3 to TRBJ2-1, with a weak D call TRBD2 (7 bases). Trimming left V 11 bases short and J 0 bases short, with 20 bases between. This CDR3 is built from 16 residues. Germline-derived CDR1 and CDR2 are ENHRY and SYGVKD. CDR3 nucleotides: TGTGCCGCAGGACAGAGTAGCGGGTACTCCTACAATGAGCAGTTCTTC. It is translated as CAAGQSSGYSYNEQFF.

Concerning this clone itself: A far bigger clonotype differs at one base, so this is likely a read error. The CDR3 spells CSVEGITGLGYTF. The CDR3 DNA reads as TGCAGCGTTGAAGGCATTACAGGGTTAGGCTACACCTTC. The chain employs TRBV29-1 and TRBJ1-2; TRBD1 might be the D (6 bases). CDR3 length: 13 amino acids. Trimming removed 1 base from V and 8 bases from J, with 14 bases in between. Looked up from germline, CDR1 is SQVTM and CDR2 is ANQGSEA. Supplemented by reference TRBV29-1 and TRBJ1-2, the full variable domain reads SAVISQKPSRDICQRGTSLTIQCQVDSQVTMMFWYRQQPGQSLTLIATANQGSEATYESGFVIDKFPISRPNLTFSTLTVSNMSPEDSSIYLCSVEGITGLGYTFGSGTRLTVV.

This clone was found once. Its ends do not fully match the called genes, so a read error is possible. The chain joins TRBV6-1 to TRBJ2-2; TRBD2 agrees at 7 bases. The CDR3 runs 15 residues. CDR1 and CDR2 from the germline V gene are MNHNS and SASEGT. The CDR3 spells CASSEVGGSTGGLFF. The CDR3, as DNA: TGTGCCAGCAGTGAAGTGGGCGGGAGCACCGGGGGGCTGTTTTTT.

Details on this clone: This sequence is one base from a far larger clone and is likely a read error. This chain joins TRBV18 and TRBJ2-5, with D tentatively TRBD1 or TRBD2 (5 bases each). CDR1 is KGHSH, CDR2 LQKENI, per germline. Between the trimmed V and J ends, which lost 6 bases and 5 bases, there was a span of 13 bases. The CDR3 spans 13 residues. This CDR3 is CASSRDHRETQYF. CDR3 nucleotides: TGTGCCAGCTCTCGGGACCACAGGGAGACCCAGTACTTC.

This chain joins TRBV7-9 and TRBJ2-7, with D uncertain. The J call may be wrong; the DNA end is better matched by TRBJ2-5. Germline-derived CDR1 and CDR2 are SEHNR and FQNEAQ (reference sequence). The CDR3 loop spans 15 amino acids. The CDR3, as DNA: TGTGCCAGCAGCTTAACCCCCACGGTCCAAGAGACCCAGTACTTC. It is translated as CASSLTPTVQETQYF.

This rearrangement joins TRBV28 to TRBJ2-7; TRBD1 matches 10 bases. This CDR3 region has 16 residues. Trimming at V came to 5 bases and at J to 2 bases, leaving 9 bases not matched to a gene. The V gene's germline CDR1 is MDHEN and CDR2 SYDVKM. DNA for the CDR3: TGTGCCAGCAGTGGTCACTCTGGGACAGGGGCCTACGAGCAGTACTTC. Encoded protein: CASSGHSGTGAYEQYF.

This chain joins TRBV7-9 and TRBJ2-1; 10 nucleotides line up with TRBD2. Germline CDR1 and CDR2: SEHNR and FQNEAQ (reference sequence). This CDR3 has 16 residues. The J segment lost 2 bases and the V segment lost 3 bases, leaving 4 bases of the junction unmatched. The CDR3 region has the DNA TGTGCCAGCAGCTTTAGACTAGCGGGCACCTACAATGAGCAGTTCTTC. As protein: CASSFRLAGTYNEQFF.

This clone has a count of ten or more. The same CDR3 can be traced to other DNA sequences in this sample. This chain links TRBV30 with TRBJ2-2; tentatively, D is TRBD1 (5 bases). This CDR3 spans 14 amino acids. From germline, CDR1 is GTSNPN and CDR2 SVGIG (reference sequence). V shed 8 bases and J shed 11 bases, with 24 bases lying between them. For the CDR3, the DNA is TGTGCCGGAATTACAGGCCTGGGCGGTGGAGAGCTGTTTTTT. Translated, it gives CAGITGLGGGELFF.

This clone appeared a few times. The chain carries TRBV2 and TRBJ1-1; D unresolved. This CDR3 spans 11 amino acids. V was shortened by 11 bases and J by 0 bases, with 7 bases between the two germline ends. Per the germline V gene, CDR1 is SNHLY and CDR2 is FYNNEI. CDR3 nucleotides: TGTGCCGGTCAACTGAACACTGAAGCTTTCTTT. Protein product: CAGQLNTEAFF. Supplemented by reference TRBV2 and TRBJ1-1, the full variable domain reads EPEVTQTPSHQVTQMGQEVILRCVPISNHLYFYWYRQILGQKVEFLVSFYNNEISEKSEIFDDQFSVERPDGSNFTLKIRSTKLEDSAMYFCAGQLNTEAFFGQGTRLTVV.

The chain is built from TRBV11-3 and TRBJ2-2, with TRBD2 identical over 9 bases. The germline gives CDR1 SGHNT, CDR2 YENEEA. The CDR3 is 14 amino acids. V dropped 6 bases and J dropped 5; count of bases not matched to a gene: 4. The CDR3: CASSSGSGTGELFF. CDR3 sequence (DNA): TGTGCCAGCAGTAGCGGGAGTGGGACCGGGGAGCTGTTTTTT.

The chain combines TRBV28 with TRBJ1-2; possible D gene TRBD1, 5 bases. Germline V gene data show CDR1 as MDHEN and CDR2 as SYDVKM. The germline V and J ends were trimmed by 5 bases and 3 bases, with 10 bases remaining between them. There are 13 residues in the CDR3. CDR3 sequence: CASSTDNHYGYTF. Here the CDR3 DNA reads TGTGCCAGCAGTACGGACAACCACTATGGCTACACCTTC.